This T cell receptor beta chain is from a study of early T cells in non-severe SARS-CoV-2 infection. Overall study findings and caveats: VDJdb matching skewed toward anti-spike CD8 responses, missing private and CD4 specificities.

The length of the CDR3 is 14 residues. Germline V lookup: CDR1 MDHEN, CDR2 SYDVKM. The V end lost 4 bases, the J end lost 4 bases, and 12 bases lay between the germline ends. Each CDR3 protein gets one entry after TCRdb re-called the 5' RACE reads with MiXCR. The data show tens of thousands of distinct CDR3 sequences, 12% to 15% seen once. Comment on this clonotype: Its matching antigen is unknown.

What was sequenced was whole blood. This sequence joins TRBV28 and TRBJ2-3; D remains ambiguous. This receptor was taken from an adult who was a healthcare worker with PCR-confirmed SARS-CoV-2 infection or an uninfected control (not recorded which). The DNA of the CDR3 is TGTGCCAGCAGTTCCCCGGGTCGTCCAGATACGCAGTATTTT. Amino acids: CASSSPGRPDTQYF.